Below are 30 T cell receptor beta chains sequenced from a single sample in a study of cytomegalovirus exposure and HLA in healthy donors. It was with 60 Vbeta and 13 Jbeta primers that the PCR ran. Method: immunoSEQ multiplex PCR; TCRdb's copy keeps in-frame clones and lacks some. Of about 160,000 clones listed, more than 75% are singletons. Sequences were obtained from PBMCs. Every receptor here comes from a girl aged 2 to 10 in good health and CMV-seropositive.

The chain carries TRBV11-2 and TRBJ2-1; TRBD2 agrees at 10 bases. There are 13 residues in the CDR3. With 5 bases clipped from V and 7 bases from J, the junction kept 2 bases outside the gene matches. CDR1 is SGHAT and CDR2 is FQNNGV in the germline V gene. CDR3 sequence (DNA): TGTGCCAGCAGCCTTAGCGGGAGGAATGAGCAGTTCTTC. Protein product: CASSLSGRNEQFF.

The chain combines TRBV2 with TRBJ1-4, with 9 positions matching TRBD1. From germline, CDR1 is SNHLY and CDR2 FYNNEI. The CDR3 runs to 15 residues. Losses at the gene ends were 6 bases for V and 6 bases for J; bases not matched to a gene: 8. Written as DNA, the CDR3 is TGTGCCAGCAGCTACCTCCGGACAGGGGATGAAAAACTGTTTTTT. The encoded protein is CASSYLRTGDEKLFF. The whole variable domain, remainder taken from reference TRBV2 and TRBJ1-4, is EPEVTQTPSHQVTQMGQEVILRCVPISNHLYFYWYRQILGQKVEFLVSFYNNEISEKSEIFDDQFSVERPDGSNFTLKIRSTKLEDSAMYFCASSYLRTGDEKLFFGSGTQLSVL.

The CDR3 sequence is CASSVSWGGDQPQHF. The CDR3 DNA follows: TGTGCCAGCAGCGTATCTTGGGGGGGAGATCAGCCCCAGCATTTT. This chain uses TRBV9 with TRBJ1-5, with TRBD1 as a possible D gene (5 bases). In germline, CDR1 is SGDLS, CDR2 YYNGEE. CDR3 length equals 15 residues. V shed 1 base and J shed 5 bases, with 13 bases lying between them.

V gene TRBV30 combines with J gene TRBJ1-1; weak D call: TRBD1 (5 bases). V was pared by 3 bases and J by 0 bases, with 8 bases between. Germline V gives CDR1 GTSNPN, CDR2 SVGIG (reference sequence). The CDR3 is 13 residues long. The CDR3 reads CAWSQGVNTEAFF. DNA of the CDR3: TGTGCCTGGAGCCAAGGGGTGAACACTGAAGCTTTCTTT.

CDR3 DNA sequence: TGCAGCGTTGAAGGGGCCCTGGGGGGTTTGAACACTGAAGCTTTCTTT. Its protein product is CSVEGALGGLNTEAFF. The rearrangement uses TRBV29-1 and TRBJ1-1; D perhaps matches TRBD1 (5 bases). The CDR3 consists of 16 residues. With 1 base removed from V and 0 bases from J, the gap between germline ends came to 15 bases. Germline lookup yields CDR1 SQVTM and CDR2 ANQGSEA. Filled out from reference TRBV29-1 and TRBJ1-1, the complete variable domain reads SAVISQKPSRDICQRGTSLTIQCQVDSQVTMMFWYRQQPGQSLTLIATANQGSEATYESGFVIDKFPISRPNLTFSTLTVSNMSPEDSSIYLCSVEGALGGLNTEAFFGQGTRLTVV.

The rearrangement uses TRBV2 and TRBJ2-1, with 12 bases aligning to TRBD2. The CDR3 length is 19 residues. Germline V gene sequence: CDR1 SNHLY, CDR2 FYNNEI. With 3 bases clipped from V and 2 bases from J, the junction kept 11 bases outside the gene matches. The CDR3, as DNA: TGTGCCAGCAGTGACCCCCGGGGACTAGCGGGTATAGCCTACAATGAGCAGTTCTTC. It translates to CASSDPRGLAGIAYNEQFF.

The chain uses TRBV5-1 and TRBJ2-1; 10 nucleotides align to TRBD2. Germline assignment: CDR1 SGHRS and CDR2 YFSETQ. The CDR3 has 17 residues. V shed 1 base and J 4 bases; nucleotides not matched to a gene: 8. CDR3 in amino acids: CASSLWASGRAYNEQFF. The CDR3 DNA sequence: TGCGCCAGCAGCTTGTGGGCTAGCGGGAGAGCGTACAATGAGCAGTTCTTC.

The chain combines TRBV27 with TRBJ2-7; 11 bases are a match to TRBD1. Unmatched junction bases numbered 7, after V lost 5 bases and J lost 4 bases. Germline CDR1 and CDR2: MNHEY and SMNVEV (reference sequence). There are 15 residues in the CDR3. CDR3 in DNA: TGTGCCAGCAGTGCCGGGACAGGGGGTATGTACGAGCAGTACTTC. Residues: CASSAGTGGMYEQYF.

The chain uses TRBV28 and TRBJ2-3, with D maybe TRBD2 (5 bases). CDR1 and CDR2 (germline): MDHEN, SYDVKM. CDR3 length: 15 amino acids. Trimming pared 7 bases from V and 5 bases from J, leaving 19 bases between. The CDR3 coding sequence is TGTGCCAGCACCACCTTCCGGCGTCGGGAAGATACGCAGTATTTT. Protein sequence: CASTTFRRREDTQYF.

The chain has TRBV5-1 and TRBJ1-1; 7 nucleotides agree with TRBD1. CDR3 length: 17 amino acids. CDR1 is SGHRS, CDR2 YFSETQ, per germline. Trimming removed 0 bases from V and 0 bases from J; junction bases left unmatched: 8. The CDR3 sequence is CASSLGTGVAMNTEAFF. DNA for the CDR3: TGCGCCAGCAGCTTGGGTACAGGGGTGGCCATGAACACTGAAGCTTTCTTT.

The chain is built from TRBV5-6 and TRBJ2-3; 10 nucleotides align to TRBD2. Looked up from germline, CDR1 is SGHDT and CDR2 is YYEEEE. V lost 4 bases and J lost 2; bases outside the gene matches: 7. The CDR3 runs to 16 residues. The CDR3 region is CASSLPLAGFTDTQYF. The DNA of the CDR3 is TGTGCCAGCAGCCTGCCACTAGCGGGATTCACAGATACGCAGTATTTT. Full variable domain (rest looked up from reference TRBV5-6 and TRBJ2-3): DAGVTQSPTHLIKTRGQQVTLRCSPKSGHDTVSWYQQALGQGPQFIFQYYEEEERQRGNFPDRFSGHQFPNYSSELNVNALLLGDSALYLCASSLPLAGFTDTQYFGPGTRLTVL.

The V call is TRBV6-5, the J call TRBJ1-5, with D perhaps TRBD1 (5 bases). The CDR3 sequence is 14 residues long. V was shortened by 6 bases and J by 5 bases, with 14 bases between the two germline ends. Germline-derived CDR1 and CDR2 are MNHEY and SVGAGI. The CDR3 DNA reads TGTGCCAGCAGCCCCAACGCAGGGCATCAGCCCCAGCATTTT. It codes for CASSPNAGHQPQHF.

The J gene is TRBJ2-3, the V gene TRBV2; 8 nucleotides agree with TRBD1. Trimming took 7 bases from V and 5 from J; bases not matched to a gene: 11. Germline V gene data show CDR1 as SNHLY and CDR2 as FYNNEI. This CDR3 region has 15 residues. The CDR3 here is CASILDRGGGDTQYF. The CDR3 bases are TGTGCCAGCATTCTCGACAGGGGAGGTGGAGATACGCAGTATTTT. Full variable domain (missing parts from reference TRBV2 and TRBJ2-3): EPEVTQTPSHQVTQMGQEVILRCVPISNHLYFYWYRQILGQKVEFLVSFYNNEISEKSEIFDDQFSVERPDGSNFTLKIRSTKLEDSAMYFCASILDRGGGDTQYFGPGTRLTVL.

J is TRBJ2-1 and V is TRBV6-4, with D maybe TRBD1 (6 bases). Trimming pared 9 bases from V and 2 bases from J, leaving 14 bases between. The CDR3 is made up of 14 amino acids. CDR1 and CDR2 from the germline V gene are MRHNA and SNTAGT. CDR3 coding DNA: TGTGCCAGGCTTCAGGGGACGACCTACAATGAGCAGTTCTTC. It translates to CARLQGTTYNEQFF.

The chain combines TRBV7-8 with TRBJ2-1; TRBD1 matches at 8 bases. The CDR3 length is 18 residues. Trimming cost V 4 bases and J 7 bases; bases outside gene matches: 18. Germline CDR1 SGHVS, CDR2 FQNEAQ. The CDR3 DNA follows: TGTGCCAGCAGCTACTGGACAGGGCCCGACCGGCACCCTAATGAGCAGTTCTTC. It is translated as CASSYWTGPDRHPNEQFF.

CDR3 loop: CASSYQGVYEQYF. The CDR3 DNA reads as TGTGCCAGCAGTTACCAGGGGGTCTACGAGCAGTACTTC. The V gene is TRBV27, the J gene TRBJ2-7; 7 bases are a match to TRBD1. Per germline, CDR1 MNHEY and CDR2 SMNVEV (reference sequence). J gave up 3 bases and V 4 bases, and 3 bases lay outside the gene matches. This CDR3 comprises 13 residues.

This chain links TRBV6-5 with TRBJ2-1; D possibly corresponds to TRBD2 (5 bases). The V gene's germline CDR1 is MNHEY and CDR2 SVGAGI. The CDR3 length is 12 residues. Trimming removed 0 bases from V and 8 bases from J, with 5 bases in between. CDR3 DNA sequence: TGTGCCAGCAGTTACTCGAGGGATGAGCAGTTCTTC. It codes for CASSYSRDEQFF.

This sequence joins TRBV4-1 and TRBJ2-2; 11 bases are a match to TRBD2. The V segment lost 0 bases and the J segment 7 bases; nucleotides outside the gene matches: 10. The CDR3 length is 18 residues. Germline V lookup: CDR1 MGHRA, CDR2 YSYEKL. CDR3: CASSQERGLAGGVGELFF. The CDR3 DNA sequence: TGCGCCAGCAGCCAAGAGCGGGGGCTAGCGGGAGGAGTCGGGGAGCTGTTTTTT.

This clone occurred once. V and J are TRBV6-1 and TRBJ1-1; 7 bases agree with TRBD1. The J segment lost 0 bases and the V segment lost 2 bases, leaving 6 bases of the junction unmatched. The CDR3 covers 16 residues. Germline V gene sequence: CDR1 MNHNS, CDR2 SASEGT. DNA for the CDR3: TGTGCCAGCAGTGAACGAGTAGGGGGCATGAACACTGAAGCTTTCTTT. It translates to CASSERVGGMNTEAFF.

This chain links TRBV5-1 with TRBJ2-1, with TRBD2 identical over 12 bases. This CDR3 has 16 amino acids. Germline assignment: CDR1 SGHRS and CDR2 YFSETQ. V was pared by 4 bases and J by 6 bases, with 8 bases of the junction left unmatched. The CDR3, as DNA: TGCGCCAGCAGCCACGACGGACTAGCGGGATCCAATGAGCAGTTCTTC. Amino acid sequence: CASSHDGLAGSNEQFF.

This clone was seen just once. The chain couples TRBV27 to TRBJ2-3, with D tentatively TRBD2 (6 bases). The V end was cut by 5 bases, the J end by 4 bases, with 10 bases between. This CDR3 region has 13 residues. Germline V gene sequence: CDR1 MNHEY, CDR2 SMNVEV (reference sequence). In DNA form, the CDR3 reads TGTGCCAGCAGTCGATTAGCGGCAGATACGCAGTATTTT. This encodes CASSRLAADTQYF.

V and J are TRBV5-6 and TRBJ2-2; 13 bases fit TRBD2. J was trimmed by 1 base and V by 5 bases; bases with no gene match: 5. The CDR3 spans 17 residues. Germline V gene lookup returns CDR1 SGHDT and CDR2 YYEEEE. As DNA, the CDR3 is TGTGCCAGCAGAAGGACTAGCGGGAGATGGAACACCGGGGAGCTGTTTTTT. Amino acid sequence: CASRRTSGRWNTGELFF.

The J gene is TRBJ2-7, the V gene TRBV7-6; possibly TRBD1 for D (6 bases). This CDR3 has 13 amino acids. Germline V gene sequence: CDR1 SGHVS, CDR2 FNYEAQ. Between the trimmed V and J ends, which lost 1 base and 5 bases, there was a span of 9 bases. The CDR3 sequence is CASSLVSGDEQYF. The CDR3 DNA reads TGTGCCAGCAGCTTAGTGTCAGGGGACGAGCAGTACTTC.

J is TRBJ1-2 and V is TRBV2; D is unclear. V shed 3 bases and J shed 7 bases, with 6 bases lying between them. The CDR3 totals 11 residues. CDR1 SNHLY and CDR2 FYNNEI come from the germline V gene. The DNA for the CDR3 is TGTGCCAGCAGTGAGCCGGGTGGCTACACCTTC. Amino acid sequence: CASSEPGGYTF.

This chain connects TRBV30 to TRBJ2-1; 12 bases line up with TRBD2. Germline assignment: CDR1 GTSNPN and CDR2 SVGIG (reference sequence). The CDR3 contains 16 residues. V gave up 1 base and J gave up 6 bases; unmatched junction bases: 7. The CDR3 is CAWSAQLAGGLNEQFF. CDR3 DNA sequence: TGTGCCTGGAGTGCCCAACTAGCGGGAGGCCTCAATGAGCAGTTCTTC.

This chain connects TRBV4-2 to TRBJ2-3; the D gene is possibly TRBD2 (5 bases). Germline V CDR1 and CDR2: LGHNA, YNFKEQ. CDR3 size: 15 residues. Trimming cost V 7 bases and J 0 bases, with 14 bases left between them. For the CDR3, the DNA is TGTGCCAGCAAGGCGGGTGCTTCAAGCACAGATACGCAGTATTTT. Its translation is CASKAGASSTDTQYF.

V usage is TRBV7-6 and J usage is TRBJ2-7, with D possibly being TRBD1 (5 bases). CDR3 length: 13 amino acids. V was cut by 5 bases and J by 4 bases, with 12 bases left in between. CDR1 SGHVS and CDR2 FNYEAQ come from the germline V gene. CDR3 nucleotide sequence: TGTGCCAGCAGCCTTAACCAGGGATACGAGCAGTACTTC. This sequence encodes CASSLNQGYEQYF.

The chain has TRBV5-6 and TRBJ2-2; D may be TRBD1 (7 bases). This CDR3 is 15 amino acids long. Germline loops: CDR1 SGHDT, CDR2 YYEEEE. Deletions cut 2 bases from V and 4 bases from J, with 12 bases between. The CDR3 spells CASSFRGATTGELFF. DNA of the CDR3: TGTGCCAGCAGCTTCAGGGGGGCTACCACCGGGGAGCTGTTTTTT.

This clone appeared a single time. V gene TRBV11-2 combines with J gene TRBJ2-3; the D gene is possibly TRBD2 (6 bases). Trimming shortened V by 8 bases and J by 4 bases, and 10 bases separated the two germline ends. This CDR3 comprises 12 residues. Germline CDR1 reads SGHAT; CDR2 reads FQNNGV. The CDR3 protein is CASVTGADTQYF. The CDR3 nucleotides are TGTGCCAGCGTAACGGGAGCAGATACGCAGTATTTT.

This clone was counted a few times. The V call is TRBV2, the J call TRBJ1-2, with TRBD1 matching over 8 bases. The CDR3 has 14 amino acids. Germline V CDR1 and CDR2: SNHLY, FYNNEI. V lost 3 bases to trimming and J lost 2 bases; unmatched junction nucleotides: 2. The CDR3 sequence: CASSEDRVNYGYTF. In nucleotides, the CDR3 is TGTGCCAGCAGTGAGGACAGGGTGAACTATGGCTACACCTTC.